These T cell receptor beta chains were read from a single sample in a study of Ad26.COV2.S vaccination and SARS-CoV-2 variants. TCRdb's table, derived via immunoSEQ multiplex PCR, lists solely in-frame clones and lacks some. The sample has under 500,000 clones; 92% are singletons. Sample: peripheral blood, taken in a trial of Ad26.COV2.S vaccine versus placebo. These receptors were obtained from a person between 18 and 60 years old who received the Ad26.COV2.S COVID-19 vaccine or a placebo. Each CDR3 is given with its conserved first and last residue. D genes are given only for firm matches.

j_gene	d_gene	v_gene	CDR3aa	CDR3nt
TRBJ2-7	.	TRBV11-2	CASRRVTYEQYF	TGTGCCAGCAGGCGCGTGACCTACGAGCAGTACTTC
TRBJ2-1	TRBD1	TRBV11-2	CASSGDRYNEQFF	TGTGCCAGCAGCGGGGACAGATACAATGAGCAGTTCTTC
TRBJ2-7	TRBD2	TRBV6-2/TRBV6-3	CASSHTSGGADEQYF	TGTGCCAGCAGTCACACTAGCGGGGGGGCCGACGAGCAGTACTTC
TRBJ1-5	.	TRBV30	CAWSVDRDQPQHF	TGTGCCTGGAGTGTAGATAGGGATCAGCCCCAGCATTTT
TRBJ1-3	.	TRBV9	CASSVVGSGGNTIYF	TGTGCCAGCAGCGTAGTCGGAAGTGGGGGAAACACCATATATTTT
TRBJ1-5	.	TRBV27	CASSLRGGGQPQHF	TGTGCCAGCAGCCTCAGGGGCGGCGGTCAGCCCCAGCATTTT
TRBJ1-2	.	TRBV4-3	CASSQDRGSGVGGYTF	TGCGCCAGCAGCCAAGATCGGGGGAGCGGGGTCGGTGGCTACACCTTC
TRBJ1-1	.	TRBV11-2	CASSLLGAEAFF	TGTGCCAGCAGCTTACTCGGTGCTGAAGCTTTCTTT
TRBJ2-7	.	TRBV3-1/TRBV3-2	CASSQWRVRYEQYF	TGTGCCAGCAGCCAATGGAGGGTTCGGTACGAGCAGTACTTC
TRBJ2-3	.	TRBV9	CASSADSYVGNTQYF	TGTGCCAGCAGCGCCGACTCTTACGTGGGGAATACGCAGTATTTT
TRBJ1-2	.	TRBV5-4	CASSFDTNYGYTF	TGTGCCAGCAGCTTCGACACAAACTATGGCTACACCTTC
TRBJ1-2	TRBD1	TRBV19	CASSQGGNYGYTF	TGTGCCAGTTCACAGGGGGGAAACTATGGCTACACCTTC
TRBJ2-1	TRBD2	TRBV23-1	CASSNSGGHYNEQFF	TGCGCCAGCAGTAACAGCGGGGGCCACTACAATGAGCAGTTCTTC
TRBJ2-7	TRBD1	TRBV28	CASSLTGTGGSYEQYF	TGTGCCAGCAGTTTGACCGGGACAGGGGGCTCCTACGAGCAGTACTTC
TRBJ1-1	.	TRBV27	CASRFGTEAFF	TGTGCCAGCAGATTTGGCACTGAAGCTTTCTTT
TRBJ2-2	.	TRBV7-9	CASRLGLGTGELFF	TGTGCCAGCAGACTGGGACTCGGCACCGGGGAGCTGTTTTTT
TRBJ2-6	.	TRBV5-5	CASSLETGANVLTF	TGTGCCAGCAGCTTGGAGACCGGGGCCAACGTCCTGACTTTC
TRBJ2-7	.	TRBV19	CASSNEGSYEQYF	TGTGCCAGTAGTAATGAGGGTTCCTACGAGCAGTACTTC
TRBJ1-4	.	TRBV7-9	CASSVTPIMGEKLFF	TGTGCCAGCAGTGTTACACCGATAATGGGGGAAAAACTGTTTTTT
TRBJ2-5	TRBD2	TRBV2	CARAGKRGLAGYYQETQYF	TGTGCCCGAGCCGGGAAAAGAGGACTAGCGGGGTACTACCAAGAGACCCAGTACTTC
TRBJ2-5	.	TRBV14	CASSFSGQETQYF	TGTGCCAGCAGCTTTTCTGGCCAAGAGACCCAGTACTTC
TRBJ2-2	TRBD1	TRBV11-2	CASSAQGALIPGELFF	TGTGCCAGCAGCGCCCAGGGGGCGCTTATTCCCGGGGAGCTGTTTTTT